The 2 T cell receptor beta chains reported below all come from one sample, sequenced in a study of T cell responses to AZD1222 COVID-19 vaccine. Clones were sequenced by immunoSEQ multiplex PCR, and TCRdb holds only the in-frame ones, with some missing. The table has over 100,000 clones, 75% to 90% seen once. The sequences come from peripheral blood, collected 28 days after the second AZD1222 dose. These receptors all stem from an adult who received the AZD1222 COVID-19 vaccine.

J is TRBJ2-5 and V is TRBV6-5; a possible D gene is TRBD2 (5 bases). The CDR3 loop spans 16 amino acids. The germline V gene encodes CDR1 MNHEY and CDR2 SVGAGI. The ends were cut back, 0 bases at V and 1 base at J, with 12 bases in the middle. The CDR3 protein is CASSYSRVHLQETQYF. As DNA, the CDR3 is TGTGCCAGCAGTTACTCGAGGGTACACCTCCAAGAGACCCAGTACTTC.

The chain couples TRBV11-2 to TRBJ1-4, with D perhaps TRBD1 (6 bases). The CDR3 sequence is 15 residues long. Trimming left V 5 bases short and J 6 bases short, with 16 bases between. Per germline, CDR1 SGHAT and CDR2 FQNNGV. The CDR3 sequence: CASSLSRTADEKLFF. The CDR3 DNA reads TGTGCCAGCAGCCTAAGTAGGACAGCAGATGAAAAACTGTTTTTT.